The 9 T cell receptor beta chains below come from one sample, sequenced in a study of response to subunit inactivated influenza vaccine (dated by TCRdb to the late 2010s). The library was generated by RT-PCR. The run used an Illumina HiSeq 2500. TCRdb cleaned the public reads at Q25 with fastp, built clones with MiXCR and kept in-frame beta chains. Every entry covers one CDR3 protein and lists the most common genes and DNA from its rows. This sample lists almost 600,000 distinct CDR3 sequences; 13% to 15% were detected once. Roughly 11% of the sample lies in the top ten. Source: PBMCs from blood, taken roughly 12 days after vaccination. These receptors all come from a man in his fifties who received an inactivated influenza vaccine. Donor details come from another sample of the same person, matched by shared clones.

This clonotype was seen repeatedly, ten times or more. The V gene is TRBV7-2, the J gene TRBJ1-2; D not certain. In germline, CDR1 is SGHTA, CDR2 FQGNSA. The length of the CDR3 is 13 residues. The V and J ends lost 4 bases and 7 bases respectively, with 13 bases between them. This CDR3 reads CASSSPIGSGYTF. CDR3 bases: TGTGCCAGCAGCTCTCCAATCGGCTCTGGCTACACCTTC.

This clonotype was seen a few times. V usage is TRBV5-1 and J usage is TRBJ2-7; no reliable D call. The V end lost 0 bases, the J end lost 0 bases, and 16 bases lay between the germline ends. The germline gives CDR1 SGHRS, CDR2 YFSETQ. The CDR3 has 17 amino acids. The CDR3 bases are TGCGCCAGCAGCTTGGAAGGACCGACCAGGAGCTCCTACGAGCAGTACTTC. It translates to CASSLEGPTRSSYEQYF.

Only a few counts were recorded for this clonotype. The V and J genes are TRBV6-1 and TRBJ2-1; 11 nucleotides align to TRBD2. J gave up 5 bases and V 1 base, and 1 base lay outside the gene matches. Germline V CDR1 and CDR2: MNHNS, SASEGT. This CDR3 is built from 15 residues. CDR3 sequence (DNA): TGTGCCAGCAGTGAAGTGGGACTAGCGGACAATGAGCAGTTCTTC. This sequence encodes CASSEVGLADNEQFF.

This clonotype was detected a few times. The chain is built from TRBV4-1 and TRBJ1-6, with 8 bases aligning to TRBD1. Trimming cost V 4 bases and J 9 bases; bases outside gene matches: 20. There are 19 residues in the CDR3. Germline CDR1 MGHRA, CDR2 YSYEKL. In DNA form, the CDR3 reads TGCGCCAGCAGCCCAAAAACGACTGTCCCCGGGACAGGACGTTCACCCCTCCACTTT. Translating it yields CASSPKTTVPGTGRSPLHF.

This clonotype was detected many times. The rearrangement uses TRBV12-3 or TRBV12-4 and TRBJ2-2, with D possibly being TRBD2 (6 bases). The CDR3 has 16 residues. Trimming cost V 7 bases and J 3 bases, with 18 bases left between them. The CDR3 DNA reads TGTGCCAGCATCAACAATTGGGGGGAATACACCGGGGAGCTGTTTTTT. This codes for CASINNWGEYTGELFF.

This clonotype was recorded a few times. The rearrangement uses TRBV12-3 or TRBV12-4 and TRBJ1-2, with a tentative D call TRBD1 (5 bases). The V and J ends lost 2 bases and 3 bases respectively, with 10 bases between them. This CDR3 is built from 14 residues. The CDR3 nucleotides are TGTGCCAGCAGTTTACAGGGCCGAGACTATGGCTACACCTTC. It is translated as CASSLQGRDYGYTF.

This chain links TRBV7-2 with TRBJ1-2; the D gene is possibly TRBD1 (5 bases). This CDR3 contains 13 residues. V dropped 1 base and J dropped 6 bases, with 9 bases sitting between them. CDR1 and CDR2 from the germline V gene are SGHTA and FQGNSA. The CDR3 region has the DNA TGTGCCAGCAGCTTAGTTGCGACAGATGGCTACACCTTC. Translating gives CASSLVATDGYTF.

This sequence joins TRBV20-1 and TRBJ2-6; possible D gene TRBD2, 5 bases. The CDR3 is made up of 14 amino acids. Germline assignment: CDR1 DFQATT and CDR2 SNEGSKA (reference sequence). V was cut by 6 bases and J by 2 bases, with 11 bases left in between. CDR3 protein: CSAPRETGANVLTF. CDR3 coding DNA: TGCAGTGCGCCTAGGGAGACTGGGGCCAACGTCCTGACTTTC.

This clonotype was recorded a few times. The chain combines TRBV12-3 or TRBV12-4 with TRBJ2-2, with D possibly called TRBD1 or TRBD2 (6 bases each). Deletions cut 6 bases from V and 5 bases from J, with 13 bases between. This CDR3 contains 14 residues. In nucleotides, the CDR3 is TGTGCCAGCAGCTACGGGGGCCGAACCGGGGAGCTGTTTTTT. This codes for CASSYGGRTGELFF.